This section outlines one TCR beta chain sequence together with its context. This may stem from a read error, because a much larger clone lies one nucleotide away. No conserved phenylalanine or tryptophan ends this CDR3, so it is likely a read error. Between roughly 17 and 31 mg of unsorted bulk tissue served as the source from which RNA and DNA were co-extracted. The sampling covered five separate regions of each tumor. V gave up 4 bases and J gave up 4 bases, with 10 bases separating them. Germline-derived CDR1 and CDR2 are SGHAT and FQNNGV. The CDR3 has 13 amino acids. TCR beta cDNA was prepared out of approximately 500 ng total RNA by means of a constant-region primer. It was through three nested multiplex PCR rounds of slightly modified ARM-PCR that TCR beta libraries arose. TRBV1-TRBV30 forward and Cbeta reverse primers drove the first two roughly 10-cycle rounds. TCRdb reprocessed the multiplex PCR reads via MiXCR and lists one record per CDR3 protein. Of fewer than 25,000 distinct CDR3 sequences in the sample, around three quarters were seen once.

This specimen comes from a study of tumor-infiltrating lymphocytes in primary liver carcinoma. This chain uses TRBV11-2 with TRBJ2-5; TRBD2 is a possible D gene (6 bases). The clonotype was recovered from a man aged 35 to 55 with primary liver carcinoma and hepatitis B virus infection. Sequenced sample: liver tumor tissue from sampling region 1. The subset was: tumor region T1, superior pole. CDR3 residues: CASSSYSGETQYL. The DNA of the CDR3 is TGTGCCAGCAGCTCGTATAGCGGAGAGACCCAGTACTTA.